This is a list of T cell receptor beta chains from one sample in a study of blood T cell repertoires in COVID-19. TCRdb keeps only in-frame clones here, not all; method: immunoSEQ multiplex PCR. Of about 210,000 clones in the sample, about 83% were seen once. Sequences were obtained from peripheral blood. Source of these receptors: a middle-aged man with active or convalescent COVID-19. The CDR3 runs from the conserved cysteine through the conserved F or W. D genes are given only for firm matches. Clone size is shown for a subset of rows, as once, few, many or a class of expanded clone.

D gene	J gene	CDR3 length	V gene	clone size	CDR3 DNA	CDR3 protein
TRBD2	TRBJ2-7	15	TRBV4-3	.	TGCGCCAGCAGCCAAGCCAGCGGGGGGTTCTACGAGCAGTACTTC	CASSQASGGFYEQYF
.	TRBJ1-3	13	TRBV7-9	few	TGTGCCAGCAGCCGCGCGGGTGGAAACACCATATATTTT	CASSRAGGNTIYF
.	TRBJ1-2	12	TRBV28	.	TGTGCCAGCTCACCACCTGAGGGTGGCTACACCTTC	CASSPPEGGYTF
.	TRBJ2-3	16	TRBV5-4	.	TGTGCCAGCAGCTTGGTGCCTCCTAATCCCACAGATACGCAGTATTTT	CASSLVPPNPTDTQYF
.	TRBJ1-1	13	TRBV7-2	few	TGTGCCAGCAGCTCGGGGGGGAACACTGAAGCTTTCTTT	CASSSGGNTEAFF
TRBD2	TRBJ2-1	15	TRBV27	.	TGTGCCAGCAGTTTATTCAGCGGGAACCCCAATGAGCAGTTCTTC	CASSLFSGNPNEQFF
TRBD2	TRBJ2-3	20	TRBV6-2/TRBV6-3	.	TGTGCCAGCAGTTCCCCCCGGGGACTAGCGGGACCTGTGCCCCCACTGGGCGAGTATTTT	CASSSPRGLAGPVPPLGEYF
TRBD1	TRBJ1-2	16	TRBV7-8	.	TGTGCCAGCAGCTTTGGGACAGGGGGCGAGTTCGGCGGCTACACCTTC	CASSFGTGGEFGGYTF
TRBD1	TRBJ1-2	14	TRBV25-1	.	TGTGCCAGCAGTGTGGGACAGGGGGCCGTCGGCTACACCTTC	CASSVGQGAVGYTF
.	TRBJ2-7	16	TRBV7-2	.	TGTGCCAGCAGCCTGGTGGCTTCTCCCCACTCCTACGAGCAGTACTTC	CASSLVASPHSYEQYF
TRBD1	TRBJ1-1	13	TRBV6-5	.	TGTGCCAGCAGTTTCGACAGGGTCACTGAAGCTTTCTTT	CASSFDRVTEAFF
.	TRBJ1-1	17	TRBV19	.	TGTGCCAGTAGTATTACGGCCCCGCTTACAGAGAACACTGAAGCTTTCTTT	CASSITAPLTENTEAFF
TRBD1	TRBJ2-3	16	TRBV13	.	TGTGCCAGCAGCTTCACCGGGACAGGCGGGCCAGATACGCAGTATTTT	CASSFTGTGGPDTQYF
TRBD2	TRBJ2-1	17	TRBV7-3	.	TGTGCCAGCAGCTCCGGGGGGGAGGCCAAGAGGGACAATGAGCAGTTCTTC	CASSSGGEAKRDNEQFF
TRBD1	TRBJ2-7	14	TRBV7-9	.	TGTGCCAGCAGCCCCCAGGGGACAGGGGACGAGCAGTACTTC	CASSPQGTGDEQYF
.	TRBJ1-1	16	TRBV5-1	.	TGCGCCAGCAGACGGACTCAGAACAGCATGAACACTGAAGCTTTCTTT	CASRRTQNSMNTEAFF
TRBD2	TRBJ2-1	16	TRBV11-2	.	TGTGCCAGCAGCCCCCGGACTAGCGGGATTCGTAATGAGCAGTTCTTC	CASSPRTSGIRNEQFF
.	TRBJ2-5	14	TRBV25-1	.	TGTGCCAGCAGTGCCTCGACAGCCCAAGAGACCCAGTACTTC	CASSASTAQETQYF
.	TRBJ2-5	14	TRBV18	many	TGTGCCAGCTCAGCGAGGCAGAACCAAGAGACCCAGTACTTC	CASSARQNQETQYF
TRBD2	TRBJ2-1	17	TRBV10-3	.	TGTGCCATCAGTGAGACGGGAGGGCCTTCGTCCTACAATGAGCAGTTCTTC	CAISETGGPSSYNEQFF
.	TRBJ1-2	13	TRBV7-9	.	TGTGCCAGCAGCCTTCCGGGCCCGGGAGGCTACACCTTC	CASSLPGPGGYTF
TRBD1	TRBJ1-2	15	TRBV7-2	.	TGTGCCAGCAGCTTTGAGGGGCAGGGGGGCTATGGCTACACCTTC	CASSFEGQGGYGYTF
.	TRBJ1-1	13	TRBV29-1	.	TGCAGCGCAATTATATTATCTGACACTGAAGCTTTCTTT	CSAIILSDTEAFF
.	TRBJ2-3	16	TRBV5-4	.	TGTGCCAGCAGCTTGGGAGGACAGAGGTTATCAGATACGCAGTATTTT	CASSLGGQRLSDTQYF
.	TRBJ1-3	14	TRBV4-1	.	TGCGCCAGCAGCCTCAGGGTCGGGGGAAACACCATATATTTT	CASSLRVGGNTIYF
.	TRBJ1-2	14	TRBV6-5	.	TGTGCCAGCAACCCGGGGAGGAAGAGCTATGGCTACACCTTC	CASNPGRKSYGYTF
TRBD2	TRBJ2-1	15	TRBV6-2/TRBV6-3	.	TGTGCCAGCAGTTACCCCCCTAGCGGAGCCAATGAGCAGTTCTTC	CASSYPPSGANEQFF
.	TRBJ1-2	14	TRBV7-3	once	TGTGCCAGCAGCCTCGGAGGCTTCAATGGGGGCTACACCTTC	CASSLGGFNGGYTF
.	TRBJ2-7	11	TRBV30	.	TGTGCCTGGAGCCCGGGCTACGAGCAGTACTTC	CAWSPGYEQYF
.	TRBJ1-1	14	TRBV18	.	TGTGCCAGCTCACCACGGGGTCGGGGCACTGAAGCTTTCTTT	CASSPRGRGTEAFF
TRBD2	TRBJ2-7	14	TRBV10-2	.	TGCGCCAGCAGTGGGACTAGCGGTCCCTACGAGCAGTACTTC	CASSGTSGPYEQYF
.	TRBJ1-4	15	TRBV7-2	.	TGTGCCAGCAGCTTAGGAATAGACTATAATGAAAAACTGTTTTTT	CASSLGIDYNEKLFF
TRBD1	TRBJ1-2	14	TRBV27	.	TGTGCCAGCAGTATACTACAGGGGGCGGATGGCTACACCTTC	CASSILQGADGYTF
TRBD2	TRBJ2-1	17	TRBV7-3	.	TGTGCCAGCAGCCGTACTTTCACTAGCGGGAGCACGAATGAGCAGTTCTTC	CASSRTFTSGSTNEQFF
TRBD1	TRBJ2-5	15	TRBV27	.	TGTGCCAGCAGTGGGGACAGGGCGGGCGTGGAGACCCAGTACTTC	CASSGDRAGVETQYF
.	TRBJ1-3	13	TRBV2	.	TGTGCCAGCAGTGGTCGAGCTGGAAACACCATATATTTT	CASSGRAGNTIYF
.	TRBJ2-2	15	TRBV9	.	TGTGCCAGCAGCCCGCGGGACTCCTACACCGGGGAGCTGTTTTTT	CASSPRDSYTGELFF
TRBD1	TRBJ1-2	14	TRBV5-1	.	TGCGCCAGCAGCTCGGACAGGGGAGATGGTGGCTACACCTTC	CASSSDRGDGGYTF
TRBD1	TRBJ1-2	14	TRBV3-1/TRBV3-2	.	TGTGCCTCCGCGGCAGGCAGGGGGTTAGTTAGCTACACCTTC	CASAAGRGLVSYTF
TRBD2	TRBJ2-3	16	TRBV7-2	.	TGTGCCAGCAGCTTAGGTAGCGGGGGGGCCGTAGATACGCAGTATTTT	CASSLGSGGAVDTQYF
TRBD1	TRBJ1-2	13	TRBV7-2	.	TGTGCCAGCAGCCCCGGGACAGAGTATGGCTACACCTTC	CASSPGTEYGYTF
.	TRBJ2-7	16	TRBV14	few	TGTGCCAGCAGCCGCGCAGGGGTTATGAACTACTACGAGCAGTACTTC	CASSRAGVMNYYEQYF
TRBD1	TRBJ2-3	16	TRBV9	.	TGTGCCAGCAGCCGGACAGGGGCTGTCGCCACAGATACGCAGTATTTT	CASSRTGAVATDTQYF
.	TRBJ1-1	15	TRBV6-4	.	TGTGCCAGCAGTGAGCCCCAGGGTGTGAACACTGAAGCTTTCTTT	CASSEPQGVNTEAFF
.	TRBJ1-4	12	TRBV10-3	.	TGTGCCATCAGTGAGAACAGGGATACGCTGTTTTTT	CAISENRDTLFF
.	TRBJ2-7	14	TRBV29-1	.	TGCAGCGTTGAAGAGATGGGAGACCCCTACGAGCAGTACTTC	CSVEEMGDPYEQYF
.	TRBJ1-1	13	TRBV5-8	.	TGTGCCAGCAGCTTGGTGCACGGACTTGAAGCTTTCTTT	CASSLVHGLEAFF
.	TRBJ2-3	13	TRBV7-9	.	TGTGCCAGCAGCTTAGACCCAGGCGATACGCAGTATTTT	CASSLDPGDTQYF
.	TRBJ1-5	13	TRBV30	.	TGTGCCTGGAGAGGACATATCAATCAGCCCCAGCATTTT	CAWRGHINQPQHF
TRBD1	TRBJ2-3	16	TRBV15	.	TGTGCCACCAGCAGAGCATTAGGGGGCTTCACAGATACGCAGTATTTT	CATSRALGGFTDTQYF
TRBD2	TRBJ2-2	17	TRBV4-3	.	TGCGCCAGCAGCCAAGAATCAGCGGGGGGCTACACCGGGGAGCTGTTTTTT	CASSQESAGGYTGELFF
.	TRBJ1-1	14	TRBV28	.	TGTGCCAGCAGTCCCGGGAGTGTGAACACTGAAGCTTTCTTT	CASSPGSVNTEAFF
.	TRBJ2-2	14	TRBV5-1	.	TGCGCCAGCAGCTTGGGATCACCCCGGGGGGAGCTGTTTTTT	CASSLGSPRGELFF
.	TRBJ1-1	13	TRBV5-1	once	TGCGCCAGCAGCTTGGAAGGGGACTCTCGCGCTTTCTTT	CASSLEGDSRAFF
TRBD2	TRBJ2-2	17	TRBV28	.	TGTGCCAGCAGAGACTTGACCTGGCGGGAGGGAGGTGGGGAGCTGTTTTTT	CASRDLTWREGGGELFF